This TCR beta chain was retrieved from a study of T cell clonotyping in hematopoietic cell transplantation. CDR3 length: 14 amino acids. The germline gives CDR1 MNHEY, CDR2 SVGAGI. The J segment lost 5 bases and the V segment lost 6 bases, leaving 6 bases of the junction unmatched. Points on this clone: Antigen unknown.

Profiling relied on immunoSEQ multiplex PCR, and the TCRdb table lists in-frame clones only, not all of them. The sample records 30,000 or so clones, approximately 90% being singletons. Points from the study as a whole: Few recipient clonotypes overlapped donors; over 97% were de novo at given depth. Recipient TCR diversity dropped after transplant; expanded clonotypes rose from day 30 to 180. CD4 and CD8 repertoire contributions could not be separated without sorting.

This receptor was identified in a female patient aged 50-65 years who had an allogeneic stem cell transplant from a related donor, so the T cells may come from the graft donor. Some clones in this sample may be carry-over from other donors' samples. The rearrangement uses TRBV6-5 and TRBJ1-2; the match to TRBD1 covers 10 bases. The starting material was PBMCs, obtained 100 days after allogeneic stem cell transplant. CDR3 amino acids: CASSPTGQGYGYTF. The CDR3 bases are TGTGCCAGCAGCCCGACGGGACAGGGGTATGGCTACACCTTC.